This is a list of T cell receptor beta chains from one sample in a study of T-cell reconstitution after alpha-beta-depleted transplantation in children. TCRdb redid the calling of the PCR reads with MiXCR, one entry per CDR3 protein. The profile shows approximately 1,000,000 distinct CDR3 sequences, about 26% of them singletons. The sample was PBMCs, mostly from graft donor cells, taken 360 days after TCRalphabeta/CD19-depleted stem cell transplant. Receptors were obtained from a boy in the first two years of life who had a stem cell transplant for SCID, so the T cells may come from the graft donor. The CDR3 runs from the conserved cysteine through the conserved F or W. The D gene is left open where the match is weak. Some rows have no size entry. The others give once, few or many, or a class for an expanded clone.

d_call j_call clone_size v_call cdr3_nt cdr3_aa
NA TRBJ2-5 NA TRBV5-1 TGCGCCAGCAGCTTGGGTGGGGAAACCACCAGGGAGACCCAGTACTTC CASSLGGETTRETQYF
TRBD2 TRBJ2-7 many TRBV4-1 TGCGCCAGCAGCCAACGGTCTAGCGGGGCCTACTACGAGCAGTACTTC CASSQRSSGAYYEQYF
NA TRBJ2-7 NA TRBV4-2 TGTGCCAGCAGCTCAGAGATCCTCGACGGACTATCCTACGAGCAGTACTTC CASSSEILDGLSYEQYF
NA TRBJ2-1 few TRBV11-1 TGTGCCAGCAGCCCGAGTTCAACCAGGGACCACATTTACAATGAGCAGTTCTTC CASSPSSTRDHIYNEQFF
NA TRBJ2-1 NA TRBV20-1 TGCAGTGCTAAGGGTTGGACAGCCGTCTGGGAGCAGTTCTTC CSAKGWTAVWEQFF
TRBD2 TRBJ2-1 few TRBV29-1 TGCAGCGAGGGGACTAGCGGGCACAATGAGCAGTTCTTC CSEGTSGHNEQFF
NA TRBJ1-1 NA TRBV20-1 TGCAGTGCTAGACAATGGACAGCGACTATGACGACTGAAGCTTTCTTT CSARQWTATMTTEAFF
TRBD2 TRBJ2-1 NA TRBV5-1 TGCGCCAGCACCCCTACTAGCGGGGGGGCGCATGAGCAGTTCTTC CASTPTSGGAHEQFF
NA TRBJ2-7 few TRBV6-1 TGTGCCAGCAGACCCATGGGTATCATCTACGAGCAGTACTTC CASRPMGIIYEQYF
NA TRBJ2-1 NA TRBV20-1 TGCAGTGCTAGAGATTTCGGGTTCCCTAGCGATAACAATGAGCAGTTCTTC CSARDFGFPSDNNEQFF
NA TRBJ2-6 few TRBV7-2 TGTGCCAGCAGCTTAGGGCCTGGGGCCAACGTCCTGACTTTC CASSLGPGANVLTF
NA TRBJ1-2 few TRBV29-1 TGCAGCGCTTGGGGGCCAAACTATGGCTACACCTTC CSAWGPNYGYTF
NA TRBJ2-1 NA TRBV5-1 TGCGCCAGCAGCTTGGCGTGGGGGGTCTCCAATGAGCAGTTCTTC CASSLAWGVSNEQFF
NA TRBJ2-7 few TRBV20-1 TGCAGTGCTAGGTCCTGGGAAGTCTACGAGCAGTACTTC CSARSWEVYEQYF
NA TRBJ2-7 many TRBV7-9 TGTGCCAGCAGCCCACGGGGGACCTCCTACGAGCAGTACTTC CASSPRGTSYEQYF
TRBD2 TRBJ2-1 NA TRBV7-2 TGTGCCAGCAGCCCTACCCCTCTTGGACTAGTTGAGCAGTTCTTC CASSPTPLGLVEQFF
NA TRBJ2-3 NA TRBV12-3/TRBV12-4 TGTGCCAGCAGTTTATCTGGGCATAGCATAGATACGCAGTATTTT CASSLSGHSIDTQYF
NA TRBJ2-1 few TRBV7-3 TGTGCCAGCAGCTTAAAGATGCGGGTAGGGTGGGGGCACAATGAGCAGTTCTTC CASSLKMRVGWGHNEQFF
TRBD1 TRBJ2-2 few TRBV7-2 TGTGCCAGCAGCCCCGGACAGGGGATAATAACCGGGGAGCTGTTTTTT CASSPGQGIITGELFF
TRBD1 TRBJ2-7 NA TRBV6-2/TRBV6-3 TGTGCCAGCCTGCCAGGGGGAACCTACGAGCAGTACTTC CASLPGGTYEQYF
NA TRBJ2-3 NA TRBV18 TGTGCCAGCTCACCATTGGGTAAAGATACGCAGTATTTT CASSPLGKDTQYF
NA TRBJ2-6 NA TRBV30 TGTGCCTGGAGAGGGACCTCTGGGGCCAACGTCCTGACTTTC CAWRGTSGANVLTF
TRBD2 TRBJ2-3 NA TRBV5-1 TGCGCCAGCAGCTTTAGCGGGGTCACAGATACGCAGTATTTT CASSFSGVTDTQYF
NA TRBJ2-5 NA TRBV6-5 TGTGCCAGCAGTTCTCCTCGTACCTACCAAGAGACCCAGTACTTC CASSSPRTYQETQYF
TRBD2 TRBJ2-2 NA TRBV4-2 TGTGCCAGCAGCCAAATAGCGGGGGGCCGTGTCGGGGAGCTGTTTTTT CASSQIAGGRVGELFF
NA TRBJ2-6 NA TRBV4-3 TGCGCCAGCAGCCAAGATCTTGGCCAATCTGGGGCCAACGTCCTGACTTTC CASSQDLGQSGANVLTF
NA TRBJ2-7 once TRBV6-5 TGTGCCAGCAGTTCCTGCTCCCGCTGCGAGCAGTACTTC CASSSCSRCEQYF
TRBD1 TRBJ1-3 once TRBV12-3/TRBV12-4 TGTGCCAGCAGTTCGACAGGGAAGACTGGAAACACCATATATTTT CASSSTGKTGNTIYF
NA TRBJ2-1 NA TRBV7-9 TGTGCCAGCATCCCGGGGGCCGGGGAGCAGTTCTTC CASIPGAGEQFF
NA TRBJ1-2 NA TRBV5-1 TGCGCCAGCAGCTTGTATCAGGGAGGCTATGGCTACACCTTC CASSLYQGGYGYTF
NA TRBJ1-2 few TRBV2 TGTGCCAGCAGTGAAGGGCGTCGGGGCTATGGCTACACCTTC CASSEGRRGYGYTF
NA TRBJ2-3 few TRBV3-1 TGTGCCAGCAGCCAACTGTCAACAGATACGCAGTATTTT CASSQLSTDTQYF
NA TRBJ2-2 NA TRBV20-1 TGCAGTGCTAGAGATGGGGCCCCCACGCACACCGGGGAGCTGTTTTTT CSARDGAPTHTGELFF
TRBD1 TRBJ2-3 few TRBV5-1 TGCGCCAGCAGCCCCCCTACGACAGGGCGCCCAGATACGCAGTATTTT CASSPPTTGRPDTQYF
NA TRBJ2-5 NA TRBV12-3/TRBV12-4 TGTGCCAGCGGGGTTTTCGTGGGGTCGGGGGAGACCCAGTACTTC CASGVFVGSGETQYF
NA TRBJ2-6 NA TRBV14 TGTGCCAGCAGCCAGCAGTCTGGGGCCAACGTCCTGACTTTC CASSQQSGANVLTF
NA TRBJ2-7 NA TRBV10-1 TGCGCCAGCAGTGAACAGGGCAGGGAGCAGTACTTC CASSEQGREQYF
NA TRBJ2-4 NA TRBV4-1 TGCGCCAGCAGCCAAAACATCAACCCGATACTAGTTCGGTTGAACTTC CASSQNINPILVRLNF
TRBD1 TRBJ2-1 NA TRBV9 TGTGCCAGCAGCCTGACCCCCGGGACAGGGGGCAATGAGCAGTTCTTC CASSLTPGTGGNEQFF
NA TRBJ2-1 few TRBV19 TGTGCCAGTAGTATATATCTTGCGGGACACGGCCCCTACAATGAGCAGTTCTTC CASSIYLAGHGPYNEQFF
TRBD2 TRBJ2-3 few TRBV7-8 TGTGCCAGCAGCTTACGGACTAGCGGGGGCCCTGGCACAGATACGCAGTATTTT CASSLRTSGGPGTDTQYF
TRBD2 TRBJ2-7 NA TRBV9 TGTGCCAGGAAGACTAGCGGGGAGACCCCCTACGAGCAGTACTTC CARKTSGETPYEQYF
NA TRBJ2-3 NA TRBV29-1 TGCAGCGTTGGCGGACCCGGGGGAGGGGGCGCAGATACGCAGTATTTT CSVGGPGGGGADTQYF
NA TRBJ2-3 few TRBV20-1 TGCAGTCCCACGGGACCTAGCACAGATACGCAGTATTTT CSPTGPSTDTQYF
NA TRBJ2-5 few TRBV29-1 TGCAGCGGGACGGCGACACAAGAGACCCAGTACTTC CSGTATQETQYF
NA TRBJ2-4 few TRBV6-1 TGTGCCAGCCGGGGTACAGCCAAAAACATTCAGTACTTC CASRGTAKNIQYF
TRBD2 TRBJ2-1 many TRBV28 TGTGCCAGCAGTTTCCCGACTAGCGGGGGGGATTACTCCTACAATGAGCAGTTCTTC CASSFPTSGGDYSYNEQFF
NA TRBJ2-3 NA TRBV5-1 TGCGCCAGCGCCGGAGCCAGCGGGTTTTGGACGCAGTATTTT CASAGASGFWTQYF
NA TRBJ2-1 few TRBV4-1 TGCGCCAGCAGCCCCAGACGTGGCAGTGAGCAGTTCTTC CASSPRRGSEQFF
NA TRBJ2-5 NA TRBV12-3/TRBV12-4 TGTACCAGCAGTTTAAAGGTGGTTCGCGTCCTAACCAGCCAAGAGACCCAGTACTTC CTSSLKVVRVLTSQETQYF